These 5 T cell receptor beta chains were all obtained from the same sample, sequenced in a study of cytomegalovirus exposure and HLA in healthy donors. The PCR contained 60 Vbeta and 13 Jbeta primers. The protocol was immunoSEQ multiplex PCR, while the TCRdb copy is restricted to in-frame clones and leaves out a portion. The sample carries roughly 96,000 clones, about four fifths recorded once. Sequenced input: PBMCs. Receptors originate from a woman between 65 and 79 years old in good health and CMV-seropositive.

V usage is TRBV28 and J usage is TRBJ2-7, with 7 bases aligning to TRBD2. V dropped 5 bases and J dropped 2; count of bases not matched to a gene: 9. Looked up from germline, CDR1 is MDHEN and CDR2 is SYDVKM. This CDR3 comprises 15 residues. The CDR3 region has the DNA TGTGCCAGCAGTCCAGCGGGAACCCTGGCCTACGAGCAGTACTTC. It translates to CASSPAGTLAYEQYF.

V gene TRBV4-1 combines with J gene TRBJ1-1; D is perhaps TRBD1 (6 bases). This CDR3 is built from 16 residues. CDR1 is MGHRA and CDR2 is YSYEKL in the germline V gene. Trimming took 3 bases from V and 8 from J, leaving 22 bases between them. The CDR3 here is CASSQGGARGFKEAFF. For the CDR3, the DNA is TGCGCCAGCAGCCAGGGGGGGGCCAGGGGATTTAAGGAAGCTTTCTTT.

The rearrangement links TRBV4-3 to TRBJ1-5; the D gene is possibly TRBD1 (6 bases). CDR1 LGHNA and CDR2 YSLEER come from the germline V gene. The CDR3 length is 16 residues. Trimming removed 1 base at V and 10 bases at J, with 20 bases between. This chain's CDR3 is CASSQAAGTPGDPQHF. Here the CDR3 DNA reads TGCGCCAGCAGCCAAGCCGCCGGGACCCCAGGGGATCCCCAGCATTTT.

The chain couples TRBV7-3 to TRBJ2-1; TRBD2 matches at 11 bases. The V segment lost 5 bases and the J segment 8 bases; nucleotides outside the gene matches: 5. The CDR3 runs to 14 residues. Germline CDR1 and CDR2: SGHTA and FQGTGA. DNA for the CDR3: TGTGCCAGCAGCCTTACTAGCGGGAGCTATGAGCAGTTCTTC. It is translated as CASSLTSGSYEQFF.

This chain links TRBV28 with TRBJ2-3, with D uncertain. V lost 5 bases and J 0 bases, leaving 12 bases between the germline ends. Germline V gene lookup returns CDR1 MDHEN and CDR2 SYDVKM. The CDR3 has 15 residues. The CDR3, as DNA: TGTGCCAGCAGTCGGCAGGTAACTAGCACAGATACGCAGTATTTT. Its protein is CASSRQVTSTDTQYF.